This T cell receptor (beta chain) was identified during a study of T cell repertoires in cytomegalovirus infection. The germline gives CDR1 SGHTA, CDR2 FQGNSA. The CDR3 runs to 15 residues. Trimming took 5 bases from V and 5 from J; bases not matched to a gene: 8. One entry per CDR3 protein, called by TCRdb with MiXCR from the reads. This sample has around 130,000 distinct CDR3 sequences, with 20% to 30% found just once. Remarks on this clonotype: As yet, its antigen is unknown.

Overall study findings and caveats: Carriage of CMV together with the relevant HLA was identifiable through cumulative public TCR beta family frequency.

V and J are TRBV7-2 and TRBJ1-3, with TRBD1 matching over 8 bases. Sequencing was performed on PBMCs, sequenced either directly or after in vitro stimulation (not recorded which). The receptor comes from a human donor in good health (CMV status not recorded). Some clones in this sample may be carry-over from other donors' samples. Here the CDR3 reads CASSPWTGSRNTIYF. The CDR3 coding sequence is TGTGCCAGCAGCCCCTGGACAGGGAGCAGAAACACCATATATTTT.